The sequence of this TCR beta chain was determined in a study of cytomegalovirus exposure and HLA in healthy donors. V dropped 11 bases and J dropped 2; count of bases not matched to a gene: 7. This CDR3 region has 13 residues. Germline lookup yields CDR1 ENHRY and CDR2 SYGVKD. As to this clone: Antigen unknown.

Overall study results and limits: Immune exposure was documented only through CMV serostatus. Among TCR beta chains of equal frequency, HLA-associated ones were more clonally expanded in a later analysis. Researchers catalogued approximately 170 TCR beta chains as cytomegalovirus-associated.

The PCR had 60 Vbeta and 13 Jbeta primers. Method: immunoSEQ multiplex PCR; TCRdb's copy keeps in-frame clones and lacks some. This table holds around 210,000 clones, roughly 80% found once. The sample consisted of PBMCs. This receptor was taken from a male donor in good health and CMV-seropositive. The gene calls are TRBV10-3 and TRBJ2-3; 7 bases map to TRBD1. DNA of the CDR3: TGTGCCGCTGGGGACAGCGACACAGATACGCAGTATTTT. Translated, it gives CAAGDSDTDTQYF.